Listed below are T cell receptor beta chains from one sample, sequenced in a study of T cells in Graves' hyperthyroidism and ophthalmopathy. In TCRdb, the multiplex PCR reads were re-called with MiXCR into one record per CDR3 protein. The table has some 490,000 distinct CDR3 sequences, 20% to 25% seen once. Sequencing was done on a sample of blood. The receptors were sampled from a woman between 70 and 85 years old with Graves' ophthalmopathy. Each CDR3 is given with its conserved first and last residue. Each record gives: V gene, D gene, J gene, clone size, CDR3 DNA, CDR3 protein. A D gene is named only where the DNA matches it firmly. Clone size is not always given. Where it is, it says once, few, many or a class for expanded clones.

TRBV14	.	TRBJ1-5	few	TGTGCCAGCAGCCAATCCAGGGAGGATACTCAGCCCCAGCATTTT	CASSQSREDTQPQHF
TRBV7-2	TRBD2	TRBJ2-1	many	TGTGCCAGCAGCTCGGGACTAGCCTCCTACAATGAGCAGTTCTTC	CASSSGLASYNEQFF
TRBV10-2	.	TRBJ2-7	few	TGCGCCAGCAGTGAGTCGGCCACTACCTACTACGAGCAGTACTTC	CASSESATTYYEQYF
TRBV7-2	TRBD1	TRBJ2-2	many	TGTGCCAGCAGTTCGACAGGGGGCACCGGGGAGCTGTTTTTT	CASSSTGGTGELFF
TRBV6-1	.	TRBJ1-1	.	TGTGCCAGCAGTCGCTCTCCGGACACTGAAGCTTTCTTT	CASSRSPDTEAFF
TRBV27	.	TRBJ2-5	many	TGTGCCAGCAGTTCGCTGACGGGGGAGACCCAGTACTTC	CASSSLTGETQYF
TRBV6-2/TRBV6-3	TRBD2	TRBJ2-5	few	TGTGCCAGCAGTTTAACGTCGGGACTAGCGGGATACGTGACCCAGTACTTC	CASSLTSGLAGYVTQYF
TRBV15	.	TRBJ2-3	few	TGTGCCACCAGCATTTCTAGATTCGCAGATACGCAGTATTTT	CATSISRFADTQYF
TRBV7-6	TRBD1	TRBJ2-2	few	TGTGCCAGCAGGCAGACAGGGGGGAAAACCGGGGAGCTGTTTTTT	CASRQTGGKTGELFF
TRBV28	.	TRBJ2-5	.	TGTGCCAGCAGTTTATTGGACAGCTTCAGTCACTTC	CASSLLDSFSHF
TRBV5-5	TRBD2	TRBJ2-7	.	TGTGCCAGCAGCTTAAAAAGGACTAGCGGGAGTTACGAGCAGTACTTC	CASSLKRTSGSYEQYF
TRBV18	.	TRBJ2-5	.	TGTGCCAGCTCACCAGAGGGCTTTGTCCAAGAGACCCAGTACTTC	CASSPEGFVQETQYF
TRBV7-9	TRBD1	TRBJ1-1	.	TGTGCCAGCAGCCAAGGACTAACAGGGGGAGCTTTCTTT	CASSQGLTGGAFF
TRBV3-1	TRBD2	TRBJ2-7	.	TGTGCCAGCAGCCCGAGCGGGACTAGCGGGCCTCACGAGCAGTACTTC	CASSPSGTSGPHEQYF
TRBV3-1	TRBD2	TRBJ2-7	.	TGTGCCAGCAGCCGGACTAGCGGAGTCTCCTACGAGCAGTACTTC	CASSRTSGVSYEQYF
TRBV2	TRBD2	TRBJ2-2	few	TGTGCCAGCAGTGGAGTAGCGGGAGGGAGGAACACCGGGGAGCTGTTTTTT	CASSGVAGGRNTGELFF
TRBV28	.	TRBJ2-7	.	TGTGCCAGCTCACCGTCTGAACACTACGAGCAGTACTTC	CASSPSEHYEQYF
TRBV5-4	.	TRBJ1-2	.	TGTGCCAGCAGCAACACACAGGGAAGCGACTATGGCTACACCTTC	CASSNTQGSDYGYTF
TRBV2	TRBD1	TRBJ1-2	.	TGTACCAGCAAAGAAGGGACCTCCTGGACAGGAAATGGCTACACCTTC	CTSKEGTSWTGNGYTF
TRBV12-5	.	TRBJ1-5	.	TGTGCTAGTGGTCCGGGGACATCTAGCAATCAGCCCCAGCATTTT	CASGPGTSSNQPQHF
TRBV6-1	TRBD1	TRBJ1-2	.	TGTGCCAGCAGACCCGGACAGGGGGCGAGTGGCTACACCTTC	CASRPGQGASGYTF
TRBV5-1	.	TRBJ1-1	few	TGCGCCAGCAGCTGGGAGATGAACACTGAAGCTTTCTTT	CASSWEMNTEAFF
TRBV25-1	TRBD2	TRBJ2-3	few	TGTGCCAGCAGTGATTTTGGGGCAGCCGGGTTCGGGACTAGCGGGAGCGCAGATACGCAGTATTTT	CASSDFGAAGFGTSGSADTQYF
TRBV7-9	.	TRBJ2-7	.	TGTGCCAGCAGCCCTGAGCACGAGCAGTACTTC	CASSPEHEQYF
TRBV20-1	.	TRBJ1-2	.	TGCAGTGCTAGAGAGGAGGGTCCTTCTGGCTACACCTTC	CSAREEGPSGYTF
TRBV19	.	TRBJ2-2	few	TGTGCCAGCACCTGGACCGGGACCCCTAACACCGGGGAGCTGTTTTTT	CASTWTGTPNTGELFF
TRBV6-5	TRBD2	TRBJ2-6	once	TGTGCCAGCAGTTACCGCGGGGGTCCTGGGGCCAACGTCCTGACTTTC	CASSYRGGPGANVLTF
TRBV12-3/TRBV12-4	TRBD2	TRBJ2-3	few	TGTGCCAGCAGCACACCCGGGACTAGCGTCACAGATACGCAGTATTTT	CASSTPGTSVTDTQYF
TRBV5-4	TRBD2	TRBJ2-7	.	TGTGCCAGCAGCCTGGAGGGACTAGCGGGAGAGAACTTC	CASSLEGLAGENF
TRBV27	.	TRBJ1-2	few	TGTGCCAGCAGTTATTCCCAAGGAGGTAACTATGGCTACACCTTC	CASSYSQGGNYGYTF
TRBV7-9	TRBD2	TRBJ2-1	.	TGTGCCAGCAGCAAGCCGGGACTAGTAAGCAATGAGCAGTTCTTC	CASSKPGLVSNEQFF
TRBV15	TRBD1	TRBJ1-2	.	TGTGTCACCAGTCCGGGACAGGGGGAGTATGGCTACACCTTC	CVTSPGQGEYGYTF
TRBV30	TRBD2	TRBJ2-1	.	TGTGCCTGGAACCGGGGAGCGGGGTCCTACAATGAGCAGTTCTTC	CAWNRGAGSYNEQFF
TRBV7-9	.	TRBJ1-6	.	TGTGCCAGCAGCCGCGGGGACGGCGGTTATAATTCACCCCTCCACTTT	CASSRGDGGYNSPLHF
TRBV24-1	.	TRBJ1-2	.	TGTGCCACCCCAAAGAGGGCGGGGGGTTATGGCTACACCTTC	CATPKRAGGYGYTF
TRBV20-1	TRBD1	TRBJ1-6	.	TGCAGTGCTATTCTAGGGGGGACAGGGGAATCACCCCTCCACTTT	CSAILGGTGESPLHF
TRBV7-9	TRBD1	TRBJ2-7	.	TGTGCCAGCAGCTTAGGAGGCGTCAGGGGGACCTCCTACGAGCAGTACTTC	CASSLGGVRGTSYEQYF
TRBV12-3/TRBV12-4	TRBD2	TRBJ2-7	many	TGTGCCAGCAGTTTCCCCGGACTAGCGGGAGTCTACGAGCAGTACTTC	CASSFPGLAGVYEQYF
TRBV20-1	TRBD1	TRBJ2-1	.	TGCAGTTCAGATACGACAGGGGACAATGAGCAGTTCTTC	CSSDTTGDNEQFF
TRBV11-2	.	TRBJ2-7	few	TGTGCCAGCAGCTTAGTCAAGCGGCCCTACGAGCAGTACTTC	CASSLVKRPYEQYF